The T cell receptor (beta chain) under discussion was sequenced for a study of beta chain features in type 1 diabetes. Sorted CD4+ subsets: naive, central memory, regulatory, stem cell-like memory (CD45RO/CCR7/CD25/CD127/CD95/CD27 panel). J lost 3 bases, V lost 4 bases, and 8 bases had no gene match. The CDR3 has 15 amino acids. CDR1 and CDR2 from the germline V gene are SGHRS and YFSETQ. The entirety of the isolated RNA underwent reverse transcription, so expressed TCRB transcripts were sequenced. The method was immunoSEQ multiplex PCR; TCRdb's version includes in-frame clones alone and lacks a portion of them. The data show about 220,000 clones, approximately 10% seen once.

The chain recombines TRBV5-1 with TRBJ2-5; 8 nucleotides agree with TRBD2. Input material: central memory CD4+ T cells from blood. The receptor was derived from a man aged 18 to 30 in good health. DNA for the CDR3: TGCGCCAGCAGCCTTAGCGGGAACTGGGAAGAGACCCAGTACTTC. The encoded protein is CASSLSGNWEETQYF.